The clone carrying this T cell receptor (beta chain) was counted ten times or more. Its antigen is undetermined. CDR1 and CDR2 (germline): SGHRS, YFSETQ. The CDR3 consists of 12 residues. Trimming removed 0 bases from V and 2 bases from J, with 2 bases in between. For TCR beta, libraries came from quantitative 5'-RACE with molecular barcodes. TCRdb re-called the 5' RACE reads with MiXCR, one entry per CDR3 protein. The sample carries about 31,000 distinct CDR3 sequences, approximately 7.1% recorded once. The entry originates in a study of CD8 T cells in ankylosing spondylitis. Points from the study as a whole: Disease-associated clones were reportedly significantly overrepresented in matched ankylosing spondylitis synovial fluid. Blood from ankylosing spondylitis patients appeared to carry a characteristic roughly 8-variant TCR beta motif. Reports of some motif variants in reactive arthritis synovial fluid and blood predate this one.

The chain recombines TRBV5-1 with TRBJ2-5, with D hard to call. This TCR was sampled from a male donor with ankylosing spondylitis or in good health (not recorded which). The sample comprised blood, either unsorted or a sorted T cell fraction (not recorded which). The CDR3 spells CASSLVQETQYF. The CDR3 region has the DNA TGCGCCAGCAGCTTGGTTCAAGAGACCCAGTACTTC.